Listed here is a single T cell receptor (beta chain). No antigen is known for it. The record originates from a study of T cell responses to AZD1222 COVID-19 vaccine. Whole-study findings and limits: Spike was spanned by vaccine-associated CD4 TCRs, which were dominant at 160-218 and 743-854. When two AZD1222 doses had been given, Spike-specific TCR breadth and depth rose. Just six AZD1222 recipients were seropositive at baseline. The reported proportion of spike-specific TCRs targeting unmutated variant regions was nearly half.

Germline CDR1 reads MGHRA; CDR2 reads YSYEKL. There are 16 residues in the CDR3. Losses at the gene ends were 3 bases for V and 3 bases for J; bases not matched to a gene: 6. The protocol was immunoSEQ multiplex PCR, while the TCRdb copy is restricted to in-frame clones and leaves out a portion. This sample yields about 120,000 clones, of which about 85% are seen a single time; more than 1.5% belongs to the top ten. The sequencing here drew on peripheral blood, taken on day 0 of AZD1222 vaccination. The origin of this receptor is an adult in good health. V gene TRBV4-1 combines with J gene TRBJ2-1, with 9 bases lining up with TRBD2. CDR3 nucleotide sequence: TGCGCCAGCAGCCAGATGGGACTAGCTCTCTACAATGAGCAGTTCTTC. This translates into CASSQMGLALYNEQFF.